What follows is one TCR beta chain and its context. The source of the sample is a study of blood T cell repertoires in COVID-19. V was trimmed by 1 base and J by 4 bases, leaving 14 bases between them. The germline V gene encodes CDR1 MNHEY and CDR2 SVGAGI. CDR3 length: 16 residues. TCRdb's table, derived via immunoSEQ multiplex PCR, lists solely in-frame clones and lacks some. The top ten clones hold 3.2% of a sample with about 19,000 clones, over 70% of them seen once. The sequencing sample was made of peripheral blood. The TCR sequence derives from a human donor in a cohort sampled during active COVID-19. The chain employs TRBV6-5 and TRBJ1-3; maybe TRBD1 (5 bases). DNA for the CDR3: TGTGCCAGCAGTTACTTTCAGGGTTCGGGCGGAAACACCATATATTTT. Translating it yields CASSYFQGSGGNTIYF.